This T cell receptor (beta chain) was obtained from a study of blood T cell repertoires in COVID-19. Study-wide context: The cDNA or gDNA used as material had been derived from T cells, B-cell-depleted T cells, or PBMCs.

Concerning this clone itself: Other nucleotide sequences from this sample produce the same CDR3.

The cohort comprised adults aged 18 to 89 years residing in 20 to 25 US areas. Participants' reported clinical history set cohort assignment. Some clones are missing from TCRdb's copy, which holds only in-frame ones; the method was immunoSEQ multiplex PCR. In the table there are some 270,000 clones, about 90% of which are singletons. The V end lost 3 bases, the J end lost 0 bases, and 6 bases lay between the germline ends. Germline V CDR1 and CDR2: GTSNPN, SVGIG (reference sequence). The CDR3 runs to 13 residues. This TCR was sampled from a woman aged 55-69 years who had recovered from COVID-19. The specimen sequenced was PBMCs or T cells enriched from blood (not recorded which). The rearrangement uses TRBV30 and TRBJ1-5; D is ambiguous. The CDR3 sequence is CAWSGDSNQPQHF. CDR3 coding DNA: TGTGCCTGGAGCGGGGATAGCAATCAGCCCCAGCATTTT.